The 7 T cell receptor beta chains below were found in one sample sequenced in a study of CD8+ T cells in alopecia areata. It was cDNA, reverse transcribed from extracted RNA, that served as the sequencing template. Libraries were prepared by immunoSEQ multiplex PCR; TCRdb keeps only in-frame clonotypes and omits some of them. The sample lists 180,000 or so clones; about 63% were seen once. The specimen comprised CD4+ T cells sorted from blood, sampled at week 0. These receptors were collected from a human donor with alopecia areata.

The genes are TRBV2 and TRBJ2-7; the D is unclear. The CDR3 totals 15 residues. Per germline, CDR1 SNHLY and CDR2 FYNNEI. V was cut by 0 bases and J by 1 base, with 10 bases left in between. Here the CDR3 DNA reads TGTGCCAGCAGTGAAGCTGGGGTAATATCCTACGAGCAGTACTTC. Its protein product is CASSEAGVISYEQYF. The full variable domain, completed using reference TRBV2 and TRBJ2-7, is EPEVTQTPSHQVTQMGQEVILRCVPISNHLYFYWYRQILGQKVEFLVSFYNNEISEKSEIFDDQFSVERPDGSNFTLKIRSTKLEDSAMYFCASSEAGVISYEQYFGPGTRLTVT.

The chain carries TRBV15 and TRBJ1-2; D is unclear. V was trimmed by 5 bases and J by 2 bases, leaving 12 bases between them. The germline V gene encodes CDR1 LNHNV and CDR2 YYDKDF (reference sequence). The CDR3 loop spans 14 amino acids. Here the CDR3 DNA reads TGTGCCACCAGCCTTGCGAGAATCAACTATGGCTACACCTTC. This sequence encodes CATSLARINYGYTF.

The table lists this clone with a count of one. CDR3 nucleotides: TGCAGCGTTGTCCCAAAACGTGGGACTAGCGGCACAGATACGCAGTATTTT. Translated: CSVVPKRGTSGTDTQYF. The chain uses TRBV29-1 and TRBJ2-3; 10 nucleotides line up with TRBD2. The CDR3 is 17 residues long. J was trimmed by 1 base and V by 4 bases; bases with no gene match: 11. Germline loops: CDR1 SQVTM, CDR2 ANQGSEA.

The chain uses TRBV30 and TRBJ2-2; 7 bases fit TRBD1. The CDR3 is 14 residues long. Trimming at V came to 1 base and at J to 5 bases, leaving 4 bases not matched to a gene. The germline V gene encodes CDR1 GTSNPN and CDR2 SVGIG (reference sequence). The CDR3 loop is CAWSEGAPTGELFF. CDR3 sequence (DNA): TGTGCCTGGAGTGAGGGGGCGCCAACCGGGGAGCTGTTTTTT. The full variable domain, its missing parts supplied by reference TRBV30 and TRBJ2-2, is SQTIHQWPATLVQPVGSPLSLECTVEGTSNPNLYWYRQAAGRGLQLLFYSVGIGQISSEVPQNLSASRPQDRQFILSSKKLLLSDSGFYLCAWSEGAPTGELFFGEGSRLTVL.

The chain links TRBV10-3 to TRBJ1-5; 11 bases match TRBD1. CDR1 and CDR2 (germline): ENHRY, SYGVKD. V shed 4 bases and J 2 bases; nucleotides not matched to a gene: 1. The CDR3 sequence is 15 residues long. The DNA of the CDR3 is TGTGCCATCAGTGGGACAGGGGGCGGCAATCAGCCCCAGCATTTT. Translated: CAISGTGGGNQPQHF.

The gene calls are TRBV15 and TRBJ1-1; no definite D call. V gave up 2 bases and J gave up 2 bases, with 9 bases separating them. Germline V gene sequence: CDR1 LNHNV, CDR2 YYDKDF (reference sequence). The CDR3 totals 14 residues. The CDR3 DNA follows: TGTGCCACCAGCAGATTCGGGGTCAACACTGAAGCTTTCTTT. Encoded protein: CATSRFGVNTEAFF.

The chain employs TRBV14 and TRBJ1-2; the D is unclear. V was shortened by 4 bases and J by 0 bases, with 6 bases between the two germline ends. The CDR3 is made up of 13 amino acids. The germline gives CDR1 SGHDN, CDR2 FVKESK. The CDR3 DNA sequence: TGTGCCAGCAGCCTGAAAACTAACTATGGCTACACCTTC. Translating it yields CASSLKTNYGYTF.